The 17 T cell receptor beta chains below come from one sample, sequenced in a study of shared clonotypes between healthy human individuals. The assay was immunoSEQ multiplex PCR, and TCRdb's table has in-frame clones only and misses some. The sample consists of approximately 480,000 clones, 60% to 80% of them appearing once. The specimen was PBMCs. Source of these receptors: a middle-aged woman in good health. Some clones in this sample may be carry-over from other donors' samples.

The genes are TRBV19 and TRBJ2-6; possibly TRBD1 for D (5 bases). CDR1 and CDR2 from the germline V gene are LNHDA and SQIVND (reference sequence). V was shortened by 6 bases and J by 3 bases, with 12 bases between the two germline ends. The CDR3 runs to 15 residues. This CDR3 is CASRLQAYGANVLTF. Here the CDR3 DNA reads TGTGCCAGTAGATTACAGGCATATGGGGCCAACGTCCTGACTTTC.

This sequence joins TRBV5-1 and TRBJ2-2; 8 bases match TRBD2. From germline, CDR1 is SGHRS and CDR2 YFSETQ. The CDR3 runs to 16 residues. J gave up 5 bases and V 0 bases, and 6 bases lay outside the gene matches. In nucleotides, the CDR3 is TGCGCCAGCAGCTTGGCGGGAGGGCCAGGGACCGGGGAGCTGTTTTTT. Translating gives CASSLAGGPGTGELFF.

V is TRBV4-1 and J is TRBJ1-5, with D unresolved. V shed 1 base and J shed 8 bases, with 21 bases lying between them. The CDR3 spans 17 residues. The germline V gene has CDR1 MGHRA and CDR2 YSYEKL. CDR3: CASSQVLVPGGREPQHF. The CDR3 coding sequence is TGCGCCAGCAGCCAAGTTTTGGTCCCGGGTGGAAGGGAGCCCCAGCATTTT.

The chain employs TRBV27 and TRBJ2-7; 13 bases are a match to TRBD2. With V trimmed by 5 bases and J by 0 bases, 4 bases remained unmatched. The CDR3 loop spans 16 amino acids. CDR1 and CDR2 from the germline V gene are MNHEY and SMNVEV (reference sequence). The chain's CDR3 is CASSARLAGGSYEQYF. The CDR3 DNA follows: TGTGCCAGCAGTGCCCGACTAGCGGGAGGCTCCTACGAGCAGTACTTC.

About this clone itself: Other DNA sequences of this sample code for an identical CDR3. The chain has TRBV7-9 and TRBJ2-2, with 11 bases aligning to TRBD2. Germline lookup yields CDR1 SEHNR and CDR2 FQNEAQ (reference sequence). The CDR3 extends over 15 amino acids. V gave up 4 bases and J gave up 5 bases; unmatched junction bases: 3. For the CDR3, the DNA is TGTGCCAGCAGCTGGACTAGCGGGCGGACCGGGGAGCTGTTTTTT. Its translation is CASSWTSGRTGELFF.

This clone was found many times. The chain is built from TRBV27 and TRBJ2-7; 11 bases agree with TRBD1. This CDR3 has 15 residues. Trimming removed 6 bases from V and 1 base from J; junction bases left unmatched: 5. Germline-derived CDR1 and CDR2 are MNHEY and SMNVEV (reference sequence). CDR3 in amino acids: CASSIGQGASYEQYF. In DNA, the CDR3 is TGTGCCAGCAGCATCGGACAGGGGGCGTCCTACGAGCAGTACTTC.

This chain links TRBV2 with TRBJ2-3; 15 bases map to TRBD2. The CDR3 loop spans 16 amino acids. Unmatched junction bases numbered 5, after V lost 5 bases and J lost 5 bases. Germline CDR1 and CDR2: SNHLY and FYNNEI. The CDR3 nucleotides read TGTGCCAGCAGTCTAGGACTAGCGGGAGGGCAAGATACGCAGTATTTT. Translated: CASSLGLAGGQDTQYF.

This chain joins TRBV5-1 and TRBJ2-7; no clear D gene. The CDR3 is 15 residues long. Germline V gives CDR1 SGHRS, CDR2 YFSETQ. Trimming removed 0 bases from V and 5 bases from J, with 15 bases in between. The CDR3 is CASSLAIGSFHEQYF. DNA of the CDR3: TGCGCCAGCAGCTTGGCCATAGGGTCCTTCCACGAGCAGTACTTC.

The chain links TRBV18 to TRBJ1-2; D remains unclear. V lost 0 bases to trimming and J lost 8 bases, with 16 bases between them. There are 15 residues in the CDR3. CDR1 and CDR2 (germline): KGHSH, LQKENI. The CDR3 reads CASSPPTGESRGYTF. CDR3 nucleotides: TGTGCCAGCTCACCACCGACGGGAGAGTCTCGGGGCTACACCTTC. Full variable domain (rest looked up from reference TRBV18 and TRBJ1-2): NAGVMQNPRHLVRRRGQEARLRCSPMKGHSHVYWYRQLPEEGLKFMVYLQKENIIDESGMPKERFSAEFPKEGPSILRIQQVVRGDSAAYFCASSPPTGESRGYTFGSGTRLTVV.

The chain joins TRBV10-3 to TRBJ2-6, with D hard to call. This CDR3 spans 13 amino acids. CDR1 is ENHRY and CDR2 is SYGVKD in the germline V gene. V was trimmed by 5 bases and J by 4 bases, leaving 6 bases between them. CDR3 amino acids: CAISPLGANVLTF. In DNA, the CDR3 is TGTGCCATCAGTCCTTTGGGGGCCAACGTCCTGACTTTC.

The CDR3, as DNA: TGTGCCAGCAATCGACAGGGTACCTACAATGAGCAGTTCTTC. Protein product: CASNRQGTYNEQFF. This chain connects TRBV2 to TRBJ2-1; 7 positions agree with TRBD1. The length of the CDR3 is 14 residues. Germline CDR1 and CDR2: SNHLY and FYNNEI. V trimming: 7 bases; J trimming: 2 bases; junction bases outside the gene matches: 5.

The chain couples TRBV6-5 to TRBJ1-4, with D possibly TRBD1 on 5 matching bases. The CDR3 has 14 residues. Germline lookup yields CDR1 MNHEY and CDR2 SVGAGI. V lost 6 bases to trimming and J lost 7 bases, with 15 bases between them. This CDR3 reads CASRYGGTGEKLFF. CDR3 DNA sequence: TGTGCCAGCAGATACGGAGGGACCGGTGAAAAACTGTTTTTT.

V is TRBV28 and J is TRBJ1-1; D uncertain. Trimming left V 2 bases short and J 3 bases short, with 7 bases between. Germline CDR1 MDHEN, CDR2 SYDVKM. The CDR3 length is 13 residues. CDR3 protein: CASSLPIDTEAFF. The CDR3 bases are TGTGCCAGCAGTTTACCAATTGACACTGAAGCTTTCTTT.

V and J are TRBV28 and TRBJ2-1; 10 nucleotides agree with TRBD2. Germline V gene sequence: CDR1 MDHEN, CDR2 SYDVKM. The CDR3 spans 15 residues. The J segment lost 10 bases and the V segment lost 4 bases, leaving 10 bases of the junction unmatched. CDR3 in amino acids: CASSSPSGRTEEQFF. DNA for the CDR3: TGTGCCAGCAGTTCCCCTAGCGGGAGAACAGAAGAGCAGTTCTTC.

In DNA form, the CDR3 reads TGTGCCAGCAGTGAAAGGGTGGTCGGCACAGATACGCAGTATTTT. Translating it yields CASSERVVGTDTQYF. This sequence joins TRBV2 and TRBJ2-3; no clear D gene. The ends were cut back, 2 bases at V and 1 base at J, with 10 bases in the middle. CDR1 SNHLY and CDR2 FYNNEI come from the germline V gene. The CDR3 is made up of 15 amino acids.

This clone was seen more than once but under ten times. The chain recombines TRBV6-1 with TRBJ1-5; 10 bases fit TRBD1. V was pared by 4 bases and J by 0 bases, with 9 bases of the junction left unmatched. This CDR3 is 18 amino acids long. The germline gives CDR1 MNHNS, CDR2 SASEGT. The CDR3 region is CASSGQGALHLSNQPQHF. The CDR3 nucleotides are TGTGCCAGCAGTGGACAGGGGGCTCTACACCTTAGCAATCAGCCCCAGCATTTT.

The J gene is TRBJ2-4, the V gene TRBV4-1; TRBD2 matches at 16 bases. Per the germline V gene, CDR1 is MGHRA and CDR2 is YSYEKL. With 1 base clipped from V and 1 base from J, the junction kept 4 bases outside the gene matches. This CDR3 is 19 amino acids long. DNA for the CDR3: TGCGCCAGCAGCCAAGCGGGACTAGCGGGAGGGCCCGCCAAAAACATTCAGTACTTC. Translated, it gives CASSQAGLAGGPAKNIQYF.